The rows below give T cell receptor beta chains drawn from one sample of a study of blood T cell repertoires in COVID-19. Assay used: immunoSEQ multiplex PCR; TCRdb lists only in-frame clones, some missing. The data hold 150,000 to 200,000 clones, with about 85% observed a single time. The sequenced sample consisted of peripheral blood. The receptors originated from a human donor with acute or convalescent COVID-19. The donor label of this sample is uncertain. The CDR3 runs from the conserved cysteine through the conserved F or W. A D gene is named only where the DNA matches it firmly. Size is omitted from some rows. Given values are once, few, many or a class for expanded clones.

v_gene: TRBV5-1
abundance: -
j_gene: TRBJ1-4
d_gene: TRBD1
CDR3nt: TGCGCCAGCAGCCCTCGTCCAGGGACAGGGAGTGGGAAACTGTTTTTT
CDR3aa: CASSPRPGTGSGKLFF

v_gene: TRBV5-1
abundance: -
j_gene: TRBJ2-7
d_gene: TRBD2
CDR3nt: TGCGCCAGCAGCCCTAGGACTAGCGGGGGGGCCATCTACGAGCAGTACTTC
CDR3aa: CASSPRTSGGAIYEQYF

v_gene: TRBV12-5
abundance: -
j_gene: TRBJ1-3
d_gene: -
CDR3nt: TGTGCTAGTGGTTTCCGCCGGACAGCTGGAAACACCATATATTTT
CDR3aa: CASGFRRTAGNTIYF

v_gene: TRBV20-1
abundance: -
j_gene: TRBJ2-1
d_gene: -
CDR3nt: TGCAGTGCTAGTCCTGGGGCCAAGCGCCCGTTCTTC
CDR3aa: CSASPGAKRPFF

v_gene: TRBV10-2
abundance: -
j_gene: TRBJ2-5
d_gene: TRBD2
CDR3nt: TGCGCCAGCAGCCTAAGGGACTATCAAGAGACCCAGTACTTC
CDR3aa: CASSLRDYQETQYF

v_gene: TRBV6-5
abundance: -
j_gene: TRBJ1-5
d_gene: -
CDR3nt: TGTGCCAGCAGTCTCCATCCTACAGGGACGCAGCCCCAGCATTTT
CDR3aa: CASSLHPTGTQPQHF

v_gene: TRBV7-8
abundance: -
j_gene: TRBJ2-7
d_gene: TRBD1
CDR3nt: TGTGCCAGCAGTTTTACAGGGGTTGGGGACTCCTACGAGCAGTACTTC
CDR3aa: CASSFTGVGDSYEQYF

v_gene: TRBV5-4
abundance: -
j_gene: TRBJ2-1
d_gene: TRBD2
CDR3nt: TGTGCCAGCAGCGTTACCTTACTTAGCGGGGGGGCTAATGAGCAGTTCTTC
CDR3aa: CASSVTLLSGGANEQFF

v_gene: TRBV19
abundance: once
j_gene: TRBJ1-3
d_gene: -
CDR3nt: TGTGCCAGCCAAGACAGGAGACGGGGAAACACCATATATTTT
CDR3aa: CASQDRRRGNTIYF

v_gene: TRBV7-2
abundance: -
j_gene: TRBJ1-6
d_gene: TRBD1
CDR3nt: TGTGCCAGCAGCTTGGGACAGCCAGCCAATTCACCCCTCCACTTT
CDR3aa: CASSLGQPANSPLHF

v_gene: TRBV6-4
abundance: -
j_gene: TRBJ2-6
d_gene: -
CDR3nt: TGTGCCAGCAGCCAGTCATACGGGGCCAACGTCCTGACTTTC
CDR3aa: CASSQSYGANVLTF

v_gene: TRBV11-3
abundance: once
j_gene: TRBJ2-1
d_gene: TRBD2
CDR3nt: TGTGCCAGCAGCTTGTTAGCGGGGGCGGATGAGCAGTTCTTC
CDR3aa: CASSLLAGADEQFF

v_gene: TRBV19
abundance: once
j_gene: TRBJ1-5
d_gene: TRBD1
CDR3nt: TGTGCCAGTAAATTAGTAACAGGGGACAATCAGCCCCAGCATTTT
CDR3aa: CASKLVTGDNQPQHF

v_gene: TRBV6-6
abundance: -
j_gene: TRBJ2-7
d_gene: -
CDR3nt: TGTGCCAGCAGTTCTTACCCCGACAGATTCTACGAGCAGTACTTC
CDR3aa: CASSSYPDRFYEQYF

v_gene: TRBV19
abundance: -
j_gene: TRBJ1-5
d_gene: TRBD1
CDR3nt: TGTGCCAGTAGTATCGCAGGGGGCAGGGGGAAGGATCAGCCCCAGCATTTT
CDR3aa: CASSIAGGRGKDQPQHF

v_gene: TRBV14
abundance: once
j_gene: TRBJ2-2
d_gene: TRBD2
CDR3nt: TGTGCCAGCAGCCAGCCTAGCGGGGGGGCTCGCACCGGGGAGCTGTTTTTT
CDR3aa: CASSQPSGGARTGELFF

v_gene: TRBV7-3
abundance: once
j_gene: TRBJ1-2
d_gene: -
CDR3nt: TGTGCCAGCAGCCCGACTGAGGGCTATGGCTACACCTTC
CDR3aa: CASSPTEGYGYTF

v_gene: TRBV3-1/TRBV3-2
abundance: -
j_gene: TRBJ2-2
d_gene: TRBD2
CDR3nt: TGTGCCAGCAGGGGGACTAAGAACACCGGGGAGCTGTTTTTT
CDR3aa: CASRGTKNTGELFF

v_gene: TRBV19
abundance: -
j_gene: TRBJ1-1
d_gene: -
CDR3nt: TGTGCCAGTGGGTCCCTCGGAGTGACTGAAGCTTTCTTT
CDR3aa: CASGSLGVTEAFF

v_gene: TRBV3-1/TRBV3-2
abundance: few
j_gene: TRBJ1-1
d_gene: -
CDR3nt: TGTGCCAGCAGCCACTACGGGCGGGGTCCGGAAGCTTTCTTT
CDR3aa: CASSHYGRGPEAFF